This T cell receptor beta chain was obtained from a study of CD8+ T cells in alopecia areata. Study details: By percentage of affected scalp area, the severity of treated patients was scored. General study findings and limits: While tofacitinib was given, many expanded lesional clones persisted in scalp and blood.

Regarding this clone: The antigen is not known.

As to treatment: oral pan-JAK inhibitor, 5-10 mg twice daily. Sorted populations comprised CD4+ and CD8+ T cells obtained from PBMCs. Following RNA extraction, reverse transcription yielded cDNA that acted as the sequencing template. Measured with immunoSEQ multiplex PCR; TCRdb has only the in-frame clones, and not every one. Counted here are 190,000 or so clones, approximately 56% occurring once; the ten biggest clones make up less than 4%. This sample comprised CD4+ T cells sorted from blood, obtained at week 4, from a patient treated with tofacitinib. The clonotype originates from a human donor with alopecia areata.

The CDR3 bases are TGCGCCAGCAGCTTGGTTCTAACACCCGCTGAAGCTTTCTTT. It translates to CASSLVLTPAEAFF. The V call is TRBV5-1, the J call TRBJ1-1, with unresolved D. Trimming cost V 0 bases and J 6 bases, with 12 bases left between them. This CDR3 is 14 amino acids long. Germline CDR1 and CDR2: SGHRS and YFSETQ.